This T cell receptor beta chain came from a study of T cells in narcolepsy (dated 2018 in TCRdb). Regarding the research as a whole: The study enrolled patients with narcolepsy type 1 or type 2 (NT1, NT2) together with healthy control donors. The study sought autoreactive T cells targeting hypocretin neuron self-antigens (hypocretin, TRIB2) in narcolepsy patients, using TCR Vbeta sequencing to track clonotypes in blood and CSF.

For TCR Vbeta sequencing, memory CD4+ T cells were sorted ex vivo from the peripheral blood of both healthy controls and narcolepsy patients. The library was prepared using the immunoSEQ multiplex PCR assay. TCRdb carries this immuneACCESS record with in-frame sequences only. Its versions omit some clonotypes, under half of them owing to an unresolved V gene in the studies checked, with the rest unexplained. The sample data list roughly 20,000 clones, and roughly 87% of these were observed just once. Of the sample, 1.5% to 2% falls within the top ten clones. V is pared back by 4 bases and J by 4 bases, with 3 bases lying between the germline termini. Taken from cysteine to phenylalanine, the CDR3 has 11 residues. Solely the CDR3 DNA is kept, with 33 bases framed from the first base. Reading the germline V gene gives CDR1 SGHRS and CDR2 YFSETQ. Worth noting for this clone: Its cognate antigen has yet to be identified. No base quality information exists; no much larger clone differs at one position.

General study outcomes and caveats: Autoreactive clonotypes were reported to be detected serially in the blood of the same patients and of different patients, but not in the blood of healthy controls. Certain blood memory CD4+ repertoires from patients and controls had no sequences that matched autoreactive T cell clones. Plots comparing CSF and blood CD4+ T cell clonotypes from the same patient highlighted HCRT-specific and TRIB2-specific autoreactive clonotypes. Numbers of sequenced blood memory CD4+ clonotypes were comparable, with averages of approximately 40,000 in patients and approximately 33,000 in controls.

Sequencing was performed on memory (CD45RA-) CD4+ T cells from blood. The sample's cell subset or site label is to be understood as: memory T cells sorted ex vivo from peripheral blood. The TCR sequence derives from a human donor in good health. This chain joins TRBV5-1 to TRBJ2-1; the D gene assignment is ambiguous. The CDR3 has the sequence CASSLYNEQFF. The nucleotide sequence reads as follows: TGCGCCAGCAGCCTTTACAATGAGCAGTTCTTC.